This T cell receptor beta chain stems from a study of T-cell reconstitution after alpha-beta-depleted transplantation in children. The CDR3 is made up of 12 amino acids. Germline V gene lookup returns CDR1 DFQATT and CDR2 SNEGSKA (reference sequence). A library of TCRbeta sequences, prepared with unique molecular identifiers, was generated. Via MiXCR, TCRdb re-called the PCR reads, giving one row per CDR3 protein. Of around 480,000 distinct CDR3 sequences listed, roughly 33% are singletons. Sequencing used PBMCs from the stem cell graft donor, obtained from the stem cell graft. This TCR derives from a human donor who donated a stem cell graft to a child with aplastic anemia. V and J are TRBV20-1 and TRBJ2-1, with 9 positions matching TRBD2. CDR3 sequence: CRVTSGNNEQFF. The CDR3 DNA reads TGCAGGGTGACTAGCGGAAACAATGAGCAGTTCTTC.